Below, one T cell receptor (beta chain) is given with its context. Its antigen is still unknown. This record comes from a study of T cell responses to AZD1222 COVID-19 vaccine. The study, taken as a whole, reports: Vaccination with two AZD1222 doses was followed by a rise in Spike-specific TCR breadth and depth. The study sampled repertoires only after the peak T cell response.

Produced via immunoSEQ multiplex PCR; TCRdb's table is partial and in-frame only. Seen here are approximately 220,000 clones, approximately 94% observed once, and the top ten hold roughly 0.99%. The CDR3 consists of 14 residues. J lost 3 bases, V lost 4 bases, and 3 bases had no gene match. Germline assignment: CDR1 SGDLS and CDR2 YYNGEE. The receptor's source is an adult in good health. V and J are TRBV9 and TRBJ2-7, with 11 bases identical to TRBD2. Sequences were derived from peripheral blood, sampled on day 0 of MenACWY control vaccination. CDR3: CASSLGLAGYEQYF. DNA of the CDR3: TGTGCCAGCAGCCTCGGACTAGCGGGCTACGAGCAGTACTTC.